Here is one T cell receptor (beta chain) with its context. The sample is drawn from a study of T cell changes during pregnancy in multiple sclerosis. Using immunoSEQ multiplex PCR, the repertoire was profiled, and TCRdb retains in-frame clones only, with some absent. The profile shows 36,000 or so clones, around 89% of them singletons. In germline, CDR1 is LNHDA, CDR2 SQIVND (reference sequence). V lost 8 bases and J 5 bases, leaving 17 bases between the germline ends. The length of the CDR3 is 14 residues. The J gene is TRBJ2-3, the V gene TRBV19; weak D call: TRBD1 (6 bases). The material was CD4+ T cells from peripheral blood mononuclear cells, obtained in the first trimester of pregnancy. The sequence was obtained from a female donor with multiple sclerosis, enrolled in a pregnancy study. This CDR3 is CASRRQELKDTQYF. In DNA form, the CDR3 reads TGTGCCAGTCGGAGACAGGAACTCAAAGATACGCAGTATTTT.